The 20 T cell receptor beta chains listed next were all sequenced from one sample in a study of blood T cell repertoires in COVID-19. Measured with immunoSEQ multiplex PCR; TCRdb has only the in-frame clones, and not every one. The table records 250,000 to 300,000 clones, approximately 85% of them present only once. Material for sequencing was PBMCs or T cells enriched from blood (not recorded which). The receptors come from a woman aged 50 to 60 who had recovered from COVID-19.

The rearrangement joins TRBV27 to TRBJ2-7; TRBD1 matches 9 bases. Germline CDR1 MNHEY, CDR2 SMNVEV (reference sequence). Unmatched junction bases numbered 8, after V lost 5 bases and J lost 0 bases. The CDR3 runs 16 residues. DNA for the CDR3: TGTGCCAGCAGTCCCCGATACAGGGGGCCCTCCTACGAGCAGTACTTC. Residues: CASSPRYRGPSYEQYF.

This sequence joins TRBV18 and TRBJ1-3; the D is unclear. Germline V CDR1 and CDR2: KGHSH, LQKENI. V was clipped by 4 bases and J by 0 bases, with 13 bases between them. The CDR3 is 16 amino acids. The CDR3 reads CASSRSRDSSGNTIYF. The CDR3 DNA is TGTGCCAGCTCACGCTCGAGGGATAGCTCTGGAAACACCATATATTTT.

This clone was observed once. The CDR3 DNA sequence: TGTGCCAGCAGCGCCAGGGGATACCCTGGCTACACCTTC. It encodes CASSARGYPGYTF. This chain joins TRBV21-1 and TRBJ1-2; whether TRBD1, the table's D call, matches the DNA was not checked. TRBV21-1 is a listed pseudogene. CDR3 length equals 13 residues.

CDR3 in DNA: TGTGCCAGCAGCAACTTCGGGGAGACTGGAAACACCATATATTTT. It translates to CASSNFGETGNTIYF. The rearrangement uses TRBV9 and TRBJ1-3; unclear D gene. V was shortened by 4 bases and J by 2 bases, with 13 bases between the two germline ends. Germline loops: CDR1 SGDLS, CDR2 YYNGEE. The CDR3 contains 15 residues.

This chain joins TRBV19 and TRBJ1-5; a weak D match, TRBD1 (5 bases). This CDR3 contains 16 residues. Trimming shortened V by 4 bases and J by 3 bases, and 16 bases separated the two germline ends. Germline V gives CDR1 LNHDA, CDR2 SQIVND (reference sequence). The CDR3 sequence is CASSTNDQGYNQPQHF. In DNA, the CDR3 is TGTGCCAGTAGTACTAACGATCAGGGCTACAATCAGCCCCAGCATTTT.

The chain combines TRBV12-3 or TRBV12-4 with TRBJ1-1, with D perhaps matching TRBD1 (6 bases). This CDR3 is built from 11 residues. Trimming removed 6 bases at V and 9 bases at J, with 11 bases between. In DNA form, the CDR3 reads TGTGCCAGCAGGGGGGACAAAAAAGCTTTCTTT. Residues: CASRGDKKAFF.

V and J are TRBV2 and TRBJ2-1, with 7 bases fitting TRBD2. With V trimmed by 1 base and J by 4 bases, 4 bases remained unmatched. The V gene's germline CDR1 is SNHLY and CDR2 FYNNEI. The CDR3 has 15 amino acids. CDR3 region: CASSEVNGRYNEQFF. The DNA of the CDR3 is TGTGCCAGCAGTGAAGTAAACGGGAGGTACAATGAGCAGTTCTTC. The variable domain in full, completed from reference TRBV2 and TRBJ2-1, reads EPEVTQTPSHQVTQMGQEVILRCVPISNHLYFYWYRQILGQKVEFLVSFYNNEISEKSEIFDDQFSVERPDGSNFTLKIRSTKLEDSAMYFCASSEVNGRYNEQFFGPGTRLTVL.

This clone occurred once. The V and J genes are TRBV6-5 and TRBJ1-5; possibly TRBD1 for D (6 bases). This CDR3 is 15 amino acids long. Germline lookup yields CDR1 MNHEY and CDR2 SVGAGI. The germline V and J ends were trimmed by 7 bases and 5 bases, with 18 bases remaining between them. The CDR3 nucleotides are TGTGCCAGCACCCCTTTAACAGGACAGCATCAGCCCCAGCATTTT. This translates into CASTPLTGQHQPQHF.

The chain recombines TRBV27 with TRBJ1-5; 8 positions agree with TRBD1. The CDR3 spans 15 residues. Germline CDR1 is MNHEY and CDR2 is SMNVEV (reference sequence). The J segment lost 1 base and the V segment lost 5 bases, leaving 4 bases of the junction unmatched. The CDR3 sequence is CASSRDRRSNQPQHF. CDR3 sequence (DNA): TGTGCCAGCAGTAGGGACAGGCGGAGCAATCAGCCCCAGCATTTT.

The gene calls are TRBV19 and TRBJ2-7; tentatively, D is TRBD2 (6 bases). Looked up from germline, CDR1 is LNHDA and CDR2 is SQIVND (reference sequence). V was clipped by 4 bases and J by 7 bases, with 14 bases between them. This CDR3 spans 13 amino acids. The CDR3 coding sequence is TGTGCCAGTAGTAAGGCGGGGTCGTGGGAGCAGTACTTC. Residues: CASSKAGSWEQYF.

V usage is TRBV28 and J usage is TRBJ2-7; TRBD2 aligns across 10 bases. Germline V gives CDR1 MDHEN, CDR2 SYDVKM. The CDR3 totals 15 residues. Unmatched junction bases numbered 7, after V lost 5 bases and J lost 3 bases. CDR3 amino acids: CASSRTSGLYYEQYF. The CDR3 nucleotides read TGTGCCAGCAGTCGGACTAGCGGCCTTTACTACGAGCAGTACTTC.

The chain uses TRBV5-4 and TRBJ1-5; perhaps TRBD1 as D (5 bases). CDR3 length: 17 amino acids. CDR1 and CDR2 (germline): SGHNT, YYREEE (reference sequence). The ends were cut back, 4 bases at V and 4 bases at J, with 21 bases in the middle. Here the CDR3 reads CASSPRGGSGGNQPQHF. The CDR3 region has the DNA TGTGCCAGCAGCCCTAGGGGTGGAAGCGGGGGGAATCAGCCCCAGCATTTT.

This sequence joins TRBV15 and TRBJ2-4; TRBD1 is a possible D gene (6 bases). Deletions cut 0 bases from V and 0 bases from J, with 9 bases between. CDR3 length equals 16 residues. Germline CDR1 and CDR2: LNHNV and YYDKDF (reference sequence). The CDR3 bases are TGTGCCACCAGCAGAGATCAGGGGATAGCCAAAAACATTCAGTACTTC. Amino acid sequence: CATSRDQGIAKNIQYF.

The chain is built from TRBV27 and TRBJ2-3; D is undetermined. Trimming removed 6 bases at V and 4 bases at J, with 20 bases between. This CDR3 is built from 16 residues. Germline V gene sequence: CDR1 MNHEY, CDR2 SMNVEV (reference sequence). The chain's CDR3 is CASSQFDAGPPDTQYF. The CDR3 region has the DNA TGTGCCAGCAGCCAATTTGATGCAGGCCCCCCAGATACGCAGTATTTT.

V is TRBV2 and J is TRBJ2-5, with TRBD2 matching over 10 bases. This CDR3 spans 15 amino acids. Germline V gene sequence: CDR1 SNHLY, CDR2 FYNNEI. The J segment lost 1 base and the V segment lost 7 bases, leaving 6 bases of the junction unmatched. CDR3 bases: TGTGCCAGCACAGTAGCTAGCGGGGGCCAAGAGACCCAGTACTTC. It specifies CASTVASGGQETQYF.

The chain carries TRBV3-1 (or the pseudogene TRBV3-2) and TRBJ1-2; 8 positions match TRBD1. Trimming removed 4 bases from V and 3 bases from J; junction bases left unmatched: 4. The CDR3 has 14 residues. CDR1 is LGHDT, CDR2 YNNKEL, per germline (reference sequence). The chain's CDR3 is CASSRMGQDYGYTF. CDR3 DNA sequence: TGTGCCAGCAGCCGAATGGGACAGGACTATGGCTACACCTTC.

CDR3 nucleotide sequence: TGTGCCAGCCGCGGACAGGTCGAGGGGTACTCCTACGAGCAGTACTTC. Its translation is CASRGQVEGYSYEQYF. This chain links TRBV28 with TRBJ2-7; TRBD1 matches at 7 bases. The CDR3 is made up of 16 amino acids. V lost 8 bases and J lost 0; bases outside the gene matches: 13. Germline-derived CDR1 and CDR2 are MDHEN and SYDVKM.

The V and J genes are TRBV7-9 and TRBJ1-1; D uncertain. Germline V CDR1 and CDR2: SEHNR, FQNEAQ (reference sequence). The CDR3 extends over 14 amino acids. Trimming cost V 5 bases and J 7 bases, with 17 bases left between them. CDR3 coding DNA: TGTGCCAGCAGCCTCTGGAGGGCCAAGAGTGAAGCTTTCTTT. Encoded protein: CASSLWRAKSEAFF. Filled out from reference TRBV7-9 and TRBJ1-1, the complete variable domain reads DTGVSQNPRHKITKRGQNVTFRCDPISEHNRLYWYRQTLGQGPEFLTYFQNEAQLEKSRLLSDRFSAERPKGSFSTLEIQRTEQGDSAMYLCASSLWRAKSEAFFGQGTRLTVV.

The rearrangement uses TRBV7-2 and TRBJ1-6; no firm D call. The CDR3 sequence is 18 residues long. V was shortened by 1 base and J by 0 bases, with 13 bases between the two germline ends. Germline-derived CDR1 and CDR2 are SGHTA and FQGNSA. CDR3: CASSLVVSLSSYNSPLHF. CDR3 bases: TGTGCCAGCAGCTTAGTTGTCTCTCTTAGCTCCTATAATTCACCCCTCCACTTT. Full variable domain (rest looked up from reference TRBV7-2 and TRBJ1-6): GAGVSQSPSNKVTEKGKDVELRCDPISGHTALYWYRQSLGQGLEFLIYFQGNSAPDKSGLPSDRFSAERTGGSVSTLTIQRTQQEDSAVYLCASSLVVSLSSYNSPLHFGNGTRLTVT.

The chain is built from TRBV19 and TRBJ2-6; tentatively, D is TRBD1 (6 bases). Germline V gene lookup returns CDR1 LNHDA and CDR2 SQIVND (reference sequence). V was cut by 1 base and J by 0 bases, with 10 bases left in between. The CDR3 is 17 amino acids. The CDR3 sequence: CASSIGDTNSGANVLTF. As DNA, the CDR3 is TGTGCCAGTAGTATAGGGGACACCAACTCTGGGGCCAACGTCCTGACTTTC.